These 5 T cell receptor beta chains share one sample of origin, sequenced in a study of T cell responses to AZD1222 COVID-19 vaccine. The method was immunoSEQ multiplex PCR; TCRdb's version includes in-frame clones alone and lacks a portion of them. The sample carries about 120,000 clones, over 75% recorded once. Sample: peripheral blood, taken on day 0 of AZD1222 vaccination. Receptor source: an adult in good health.

V usage is TRBV5-5 and J usage is TRBJ2-5; D perhaps matches TRBD2 (6 bases). Germline lookup yields CDR1 SGHKS and CDR2 YYEKEE (reference sequence). The CDR3 has 11 residues. Trimming took off 5 bases at V and 10 bases at J, with 12 bases between the two ends. The CDR3 bases are TGTGCCAGCAGTCAGGGCGGGATCCAGTACTTC. Amino acid sequence: CASSQGGIQYF.

This rearrangement joins TRBV5-1 to TRBJ2-7; a possible D gene is TRBD1 (5 bases). Germline V gene lookup returns CDR1 SGHRS and CDR2 YFSETQ. CDR3 length: 14 amino acids. V gave up 1 base and J gave up 3 bases, with 11 bases separating them. CDR3 protein: CASSLMAQGYEQYF. DNA of the CDR3: TGCGCCAGCAGCTTGATGGCTCAGGGCTACGAGCAGTACTTC.

This chain connects TRBV14 to TRBJ2-7; 11 positions match TRBD2. Per germline, CDR1 SGHDN and CDR2 FVKESK. The V segment lost 9 bases and the J segment 5 bases; nucleotides outside the gene matches: 6. The CDR3 has 13 residues. CDR3 bases: TGTGCCAGTAAGACTAGCGGGAACCACGAGCAGTACTTC. Translated: CASKTSGNHEQYF.

The rearrangement uses TRBV27 and TRBJ1-1, with a tentative D call TRBD1 (5 bases). Germline CDR1 reads MNHEY; CDR2 reads SMNVEV (reference sequence). Between the trimmed V and J ends, which lost 1 base and 7 bases, there was a span of 13 bases. CDR3 length equals 14 residues. CDR3: CASSLYPMTVEAFF. The CDR3 DNA reads TGTGCCAGCAGTTTATACCCAATGACAGTTGAAGCTTTCTTT.

The chain employs TRBV7-8 and TRBJ1-2, with TRBD1 as a possible D gene (5 bases). Trimming shortened V by 2 bases and J by 6 bases, and 13 bases separated the two germline ends. Germline V gene lookup returns CDR1 SGHVS and CDR2 FQNEAQ. CDR3 length: 14 residues. The CDR3 loop is CASSLSGTGHGYTF. In nucleotides, the CDR3 is TGTGCCAGCAGCTTATCCGGGACCGGACATGGCTACACCTTC.